This TCR beta chain comes out of a study of control samples from healthy donors and cancer patients. This CDR3 is 15 amino acids long. Germline V gives CDR1 LGHDT, CDR2 YNNKEL (reference sequence). Trimming pared 7 bases from V and 2 bases from J, leaving 17 bases between. TCRdb keeps only in-frame clones here, not all; method: immunoSEQ multiplex PCR. The repertoire holds 30,000 to 40,000 clones, roughly 86% seen once, with about 1.6% in the top ten. This clone was seen only once. The rearrangement joins TRBV3-1 (or the pseudogene TRBV3-2) to TRBJ1-1; the D is unclear. The sequenced sample was PBMCs. This receptor was obtained from a woman aged 35 to 49 with lung cancer. CDR3: CASNLGGRVNTEAFF. In nucleotides, the CDR3 is TGTGCCAGCAACCTGGGAGGGAGGGTAAACACTGAAGCTTTCTTT.